The following is a T cell receptor (beta chain) sequence with its context. The sample belongs to a study of T cell changes during pregnancy in multiple sclerosis. Using immunoSEQ multiplex PCR, the repertoire was profiled, and TCRdb retains in-frame clones only, with some absent. The sample records around 80,000 clones, about 93% being singletons. The CDR3 consists of 15 residues. In germline, CDR1 is LGHNA, CDR2 YNFKEQ. With V trimmed by 5 bases and J by 7 bases, 10 bases remained unmatched. The material sequenced was peripheral blood, taken in the second trimester of pregnancy. The TCR comes from a female donor in good health, enrolled as a control in a pregnancy study. The rearrangement joins TRBV4-2 to TRBJ2-1, with 8 bases that match TRBD2. CDR3 in amino acids: CASSTAGEGWNEQFF. CDR3 nucleotide sequence: TGTGCCAGCAGCACAGCGGGAGAGGGGTGGAATGAGCAGTTCTTC.